The table lists the clone carrying this T cell receptor beta chain with a few counts. Produced via immunoSEQ multiplex PCR; TCRdb's table is partial and in-frame only. The table records about 15,000 clones, 75% to 90% of them present only once. This entry comes from a study of T cells in localized non-small cell lung cancer. The V gene's germline CDR1 is SGHRS and CDR2 YFSETQ. Deletions cut 3 bases from V and 7 bases from J, with 10 bases between. CDR3 size: 12 residues. Sample: peripheral blood, taken before any cancer treatment. The V call is TRBV5-1, the J call TRBJ1-2, with D tentatively TRBD1 (5 bases). The TCR was taken from a female donor aged 60 or older with stage I squamous cell lung carcinoma. This CDR3 is CASSWQGVGYTF. The DNA of the CDR3 is TGCGCCAGCAGCTGGCAGGGTGTTGGCTACACCTTC.